Below are 8 T cell receptor beta chains sequenced from a single sample in a study of cytomegalovirus exposure and HLA in healthy donors. Primers included in the PCR were 60 Vbeta and 13 Jbeta primers. Profiling relied on immunoSEQ multiplex PCR, and the TCRdb table lists in-frame clones only, not all of them. The sample includes over 80,000 clones, roughly 63% seen only once; the top ten take more than 5%. Sequenced input: PBMCs. These receptors originate from a boy between 10 and 17 years old in good health and CMV-seropositive.

V usage is TRBV23-1 and J usage is TRBJ1-6, with a possible D match to TRBD1 (6 bases). TRBV23-1 is placed among ORFs of uncertain function. V gave up 4 bases and J gave up 0 bases, with 7 bases separating them. CDR3 length equals 15 residues. The CDR3 sequence is CASSPRGSYNSPLHF. CDR3 in DNA: TGCGCCAGCAGTCCCAGGGGCTCCTATAATTCACCCCTCCACTTT.

J is TRBJ1-3 and V is TRBV9; D is unclear. The CDR3 totals 15 residues. Trimming took off 1 base at V and 0 bases at J, with 8 bases between the two ends. Looked up from germline, CDR1 is SGDLS and CDR2 is YYNGEE. The CDR3 nucleotides are TGTGCCAGCAGCGTATCCTCGGTCTCTGGAAACACCATATATTTT. It specifies CASSVSSVSGNTIYF.

This clone was seen a few times. The V call is TRBV27, the J call TRBJ2-1; 8 nucleotides agree with TRBD1. This CDR3 contains 15 residues. CDR1 is MNHEY, CDR2 SMNVEV, per germline (reference sequence). The junction had 6 bases not matched to a gene; V was cut back by 4 bases and J by 4 bases. The CDR3 sequence is CASSSRQGSYNEQFF. In nucleotides, the CDR3 is TGTGCCAGCAGTTCAAGACAGGGGTCGTACAATGAGCAGTTCTTC.

V gene TRBV7-9 combines with J gene TRBJ1-1, with TRBD1 matching 7 bases. This CDR3 is built from 15 residues. Unmatched junction bases numbered 9, after V lost 4 bases and J lost 4 bases. Germline V gene lookup returns CDR1 SEHNR and CDR2 FQNEAQ (reference sequence). The CDR3 nucleotides read TGTGCCAGCAGCTCACGAGGGGGCCTTACCACTGAAGCTTTCTTT. Protein sequence: CASSSRGGLTTEAFF.

This clone has only a few counts. The gene calls are TRBV30 and TRBJ1-2, with D hard to call. Germline loops: CDR1 GTSNPN, CDR2 SVGIG (reference sequence). The CDR3 is made up of 13 amino acids. Deletions cut 1 base from V and 4 bases from J, with 10 bases between. The CDR3 protein is CAWSETGSYGYTF. Written as DNA, the CDR3 is TGTGCCTGGAGTGAGACCGGGAGCTATGGCTACACCTTC.

V usage is TRBV5-1 and J usage is TRBJ2-6; TRBD1 might be the D (6 bases). CDR3 length equals 17 residues. The V end was cut by 1 base, the J end by 3 bases, with 14 bases between. Germline V gene data show CDR1 as SGHRS and CDR2 as YFSETQ. Here the CDR3 DNA reads TGCGCCAGCAGCTTGAGGGCCCCAGGGGATGGGGCCAACGTCCTGACTTTC. Amino acids: CASSLRAPGDGANVLTF.

The rearrangement uses TRBV9 and TRBJ2-7; 8 bases map to TRBD1. With 4 bases clipped from V and 3 bases from J, the junction kept 6 bases outside the gene matches. This CDR3 spans 14 amino acids. Germline CDR1 reads SGDLS; CDR2 reads YYNGEE. For the CDR3, the DNA is TGTGCCAGCAGCCCATCGACAGGGGTCTACGAGCAGTACTTC. Protein sequence: CASSPSTGVYEQYF.

The chain joins TRBV7-9 to TRBJ2-1; the D is unclear. Per the germline V gene, CDR1 is SEHNR and CDR2 is FQNEAQ (reference sequence). V was cut by 4 bases and J by 0 bases, with 10 bases left in between. This CDR3 has 15 amino acids. CDR3 nucleotide sequence: TGTGCCAGCAGCTATCTCTCGAGCTCCTACAATGAGCAGTTCTTC. Residues: CASSYLSSSYNEQFF.